The 18 T cell receptor beta chains below all came from one sample that was sequenced in a study of TIL therapy for anti-PD-1-resistant metastatic lung cancer. The immunoSEQ assay was v3. This table comes from immunoSEQ multiplex PCR, and its TCRdb copy is limited to in-frame clones, with some not included. The top ten clones hold just under 3% of a sample with more than 55,000 clones, over 75% of them seen once. The time point was: pre-treatment sample, taken before nivolumab and TIL therapy. The input for sequencing was blood, taken at baseline. The receptors come from a person aged 25 to 85 with non-small cell lung cancer.

CDR3 bases: TGTGCCAGCAGCGGCAGGAGTTGGGGAGTCCAAAACTATGGCTACACCTTC. Translated: CASSGRSWGVQNYGYTF. The chain has TRBV7-2 and TRBJ1-2; no reliable D call. Trimming stripped 5 bases from V and 2 bases from J, with 21 bases between. This CDR3 has 17 amino acids. Germline loops: CDR1 SGHTA, CDR2 FQGNSA.

The chain uses TRBV4-2 and TRBJ2-7; 7 nucleotides match TRBD1. CDR3 length: 16 residues. V was pared by 1 base and J by 4 bases, with 10 bases of the junction left unmatched. Germline lookup yields CDR1 LGHNA and CDR2 YNFKEQ. The CDR3 spells CASSQATGQQSYEQYF. CDR3 DNA: TGTGCCAGCAGCCAAGCCACGGGACAGCAATCTTACGAGCAGTACTTC.

This clone was seen a few times. The chain is built from TRBV7-9 and TRBJ1-5; 7 bases map to TRBD1. This CDR3 region has 14 residues. Germline V gene sequence: CDR1 SEHNR, CDR2 FQNEAQ (reference sequence). Unmatched junction bases numbered 6, after V lost 5 bases and J lost 5 bases. CDR3 DNA sequence: TGTGCCAGCAGCGTAGGGACAGAATATCAGCCCCAGCATTTT. Translated: CASSVGTEYQPQHF.

In its sample, this clone was seen a few times. The V and J genes are TRBV9 and TRBJ2-2; TRBD1 agrees at 7 bases. The V segment lost 4 bases and the J segment 1 base; nucleotides outside the gene matches: 7. CDR1 and CDR2 (germline): SGDLS, YYNGEE. CDR3 size: 16 residues. In nucleotides, the CDR3 is TGTGCCAGCAGCACCCCGGGACAGTGGAACACCGGGGAGCTGTTTTTT. Its protein is CASSTPGQWNTGELFF. Drawing the rest from reference TRBV9 and TRBJ2-2, the complete variable domain is DSGVTQTPKHLITATGQRVTLRCSPRSGDLSVYWYQQSLDQGLQFLIQYYNGEERAKGNILERFSAQQFPDLHSELNLSSLELGDSALYFCASSTPGQWNTGELFFGEGSRLTVL.

This chain links TRBV19 with TRBJ1-4; unclear D gene. This CDR3 region has 18 residues. Germline CDR1 and CDR2: LNHDA and SQIVND (reference sequence). V was clipped by 0 bases and J by 0 bases, with 14 bases between them. The CDR3 DNA is TGTGCCAGTAGTATAGAAAAAAGCAGTATGTCAACTAATGAAAAACTGTTTTTT. Translation: CASSIEKSSMSTNEKLFF.

This clone was detected a few times. J is TRBJ1-2 and V is TRBV18, with TRBD1 matching over 9 bases. The CDR3 consists of 13 residues. Germline CDR1 KGHSH, CDR2 LQKENI. The V and J ends lost 6 bases and 4 bases, in that order; junction bases with no gene match: 3. The CDR3 is CASSGQGSYGYTF. CDR3 DNA: TGTGCCAGCTCGGGACAGGGTAGCTATGGCTACACCTTC.

V and J are TRBV28 and TRBJ1-5, with 7 bases matching TRBD1. After removal of 5 bases from V and 2 bases from J, the junction contained 6 bases not matched to a gene. The germline CDR1 and CDR2 sequences are MDHEN and SYDVKM. The CDR3 loop spans 15 amino acids. The CDR3 DNA reads TGTGCCAGCAGTATAGACAGGGTTGGCAATCAGCCCCAGCATTTT. Residues: CASSIDRVGNQPQHF.

The chain combines TRBV6-2 or TRBV6-3 with TRBJ2-7; 10 nucleotides agree with TRBD2. The germline gives CDR1 MNHEY, CDR2 SVGEGT. The CDR3 is 14 amino acids. The V gene end was trimmed by 5 bases and the J gene end by 4 bases; junction bases not matched to a gene: 5. The DNA for the CDR3 is TGTGCCAGCAGTCCCGGACTAGCGGCTTACGAGCAGTACTTC. Translation gives CASSPGLAAYEQYF.

The chain is built from TRBV28 and TRBJ2-3; TRBD2 matches at 9 bases. Germline loops: CDR1 MDHEN, CDR2 SYDVKM. The CDR3 is 16 residues long. Trimming at V came to 5 bases and at J to 1 base, leaving 7 bases not matched to a gene. The CDR3 region has the DNA TGTGCCAGCAGTCGGGTAGCGGGAGACCGCACAGATACGCAGTATTTT. This sequence encodes CASSRVAGDRTDTQYF.

This chain uses TRBV7-6 with TRBJ2-4; D is tentatively TRBD1 or TRBD2 (5 bases each). CDR3 length: 14 residues. V shed 5 bases and J shed 2 bases, with 10 bases lying between them. Per germline, CDR1 SGHVS and CDR2 FNYEAQ. CDR3 region: CASSLGGSKNIQYF. The CDR3 region has the DNA TGTGCCAGCAGCCTTGGGGGATCCAAAAACATTCAGTACTTC.

The gene calls are TRBV24-1 and TRBJ2-3, with D perhaps matching TRBD2 (6 bases). CDR1 and CDR2 from the germline V gene are KGHDR and SFDVKD. The V and J ends lost 1 base and 3 bases respectively, with 7 bases between them. The CDR3 length is 14 residues. This CDR3 reads CATSDFGRTDTQYF. The CDR3 coding sequence is TGTGCCACCAGTGATTTCGGGAGAACAGATACGCAGTATTTT.

A word on this clone: Other DNA sequences in this specimen translate into the identical CDR3. The gene calls are TRBV7-2 and TRBJ2-3; D is unresolved. The CDR3 has 13 amino acids. Germline values: CDR1 SGHTA, CDR2 FQGNSA. The V and J ends lost 2 bases and 2 bases respectively, with 5 bases between them. This chain's CDR3 is CASSLSYTDTQYF. The CDR3 nucleotides are TGTGCCAGCAGCTTAAGCTACACAGATACGCAGTATTTT. The entire variable domain, with the rest obtained from reference TRBV7-2 and TRBJ2-3, is as follows: GAGVSQSPSNKVTEKGKDVELRCDPISGHTALYWYRQSLGQGLEFLIYFQGNSAPDKSGLPSDRFSAERTGGSVSTLTIQRTQQEDSAVYLCASSLSYTDTQYFGPGTRLTVL.

This sequence joins TRBV11-3 and TRBJ1-1; weak D call: TRBD1 (5 bases). The CDR3 totals 14 residues. V dropped 6 bases and J dropped 4 bases, with 15 bases sitting between them. Germline-derived CDR1 and CDR2 are SGHNT and YENEEA. CDR3 bases: TGTGCCAGCAGTAGCGGGGGATCGGGCACTGAAGCTTTCTTT. Its protein product is CASSSGGSGTEAFF.

V and J are TRBV6-5 and TRBJ2-1; D assignment may be TRBD1 or TRBD2 (6 bases each). The CDR3 extends over 16 amino acids. Trimming shortened V by 2 bases and J by 0 bases, and 11 bases separated the two germline ends. CDR1 is MNHEY, CDR2 SVGAGI, per germline. CDR3 residues: CASSYVRGHSYNEQFF. Written as DNA, the CDR3 is TGTGCCAGCAGTTACGTTCGGGGGCACTCCTACAATGAGCAGTTCTTC.

This rearrangement joins TRBV7-2 to TRBJ1-1; unclear D gene. Trimming removed 2 bases from V and 4 bases from J, with 8 bases in between. CDR1 is SGHTA and CDR2 is FQGNSA in the germline V gene. The CDR3 runs to 13 residues. The CDR3 protein is CASSLQVATEAFF. CDR3 bases: TGTGCCAGCAGCTTACAGGTCGCCACTGAAGCTTTCTTT.

This chain uses TRBV6-5 with TRBJ1-5, with D uncertain. CDR3 length: 12 residues. Germline loops: CDR1 MNHEY, CDR2 SVGAGI. V shed 2 bases and J shed 4 bases, with 3 bases lying between them. CDR3 bases: TGTGCCAGCAGTTACAGGAATCAGCCCCAGCATTTT. Translating gives CASSYRNQPQHF.

This rearrangement joins TRBV19 to TRBJ2-2; TRBD1 matches 10 bases. The CDR3 sequence is 16 residues long. Per germline, CDR1 LNHDA and CDR2 SQIVND (reference sequence). J gave up 3 bases and V 4 bases, and 5 bases lay outside the gene matches. CDR3 loop: CASSTGTGAYTGELFF. The CDR3 region has the DNA TGTGCCAGTAGTACCGGGACAGGGGCCTACACCGGGGAGCTGTTTTTT. The variable domain in full, with the rest retrieved from reference TRBV19 and TRBJ2-2, is DGGITQSPKYLFRKEGQNVTLSCEQNLNHDAMYWYRQDPGQGLRLIYYSQIVNDFQKGDIAEGYSVSREKKESFPLTVTSAQKNPTAFYLCASSTGTGAYTGELFFGEGSRLTVL.

This clone was recorded a few times. The chain has TRBV3-1 (or the pseudogene TRBV3-2) and TRBJ2-7; D gene unclear. Germline V gene data show CDR1 as LGHDT and CDR2 as YNNKEL (reference sequence). The CDR3 is 13 amino acids. V was pared by 1 base and J by 3 bases, with 7 bases between. The CDR3 loop reads CASSQAGVYEQYF. In DNA, the CDR3 is TGTGCCAGCAGCCAAGCGGGTGTCTACGAGCAGTACTTC.